One and the same sample provided the 16 T cell receptor beta chains below, sequenced in a study of identical twins. TCRdb re-analysed the 5' RACE reads in MiXCR, keeping a single row per CDR3 protein. This repertoire shows 460,000 or so distinct CDR3 sequences, over 12% found once; its top ten account for more than 0.5%. These data are also associated with another study on yellow fever vaccine responses in identical twins.

The sample comprised CD4+ T cells sorted from blood. All receptors come from a woman younger than 35 in good health.

The chain links TRBV7-2 to TRBJ2-2; tentatively, D is TRBD2 (5 bases). The V and J ends lost 2 bases and 7 bases respectively, with 8 bases between them. This CDR3 has 13 amino acids. Per germline, CDR1 SGHTA and CDR2 FQGNSA. The CDR3 is CASSLQRDGELFF. In DNA, the CDR3 is TGTGCCAGCAGCTTACAGAGGGACGGGGAGCTGTTTTTT.

Here the CDR3 reads CSVRQGAALHF. The CDR3 DNA reads as TGCAGTGTCCGACAGGGAGCGGCCCTCCACTTT. The chain is built from TRBV20-1 and TRBJ1-6; 7 nucleotides match TRBD1. Germline-derived CDR1 and CDR2 are DFQATT and SNEGSKA (reference sequence). The J segment lost 14 bases and the V segment lost 7 bases, leaving 8 bases of the junction unmatched. There are 11 residues in the CDR3.

The chain links TRBV5-1 to TRBJ2-7; TRBD1 agrees at 10 bases. Germline CDR1 and CDR2: SGHRS and YFSETQ. The junction had 2 bases not matched to a gene; V was cut back by 2 bases and J by 6 bases. CDR3 size: 13 residues. The DNA of the CDR3 is TGCGCCAGCAGCTTACGGGACAGGGGCGAGCAGTACTTC. Residues: CASSLRDRGEQYF.

This clonotype came up a few times. This chain uses TRBV2 with TRBJ2-1; a weak D match, TRBD1 (6 bases). The germline V gene has CDR1 SNHLY and CDR2 FYNNEI. The CDR3 runs to 13 residues. V was cut by 7 bases and J by 5 bases, with 12 bases left in between. The CDR3 DNA reads as TGTGCCAGCAAATTGGACAGAAACAATGAGCAGTTCTTC. Translation gives CASKLDRNNEQFF.

The chain joins TRBV18 to TRBJ2-2; 9 nucleotides agree with TRBD2. CDR3 length equals 16 residues. Trimming removed 3 bases from V and 5 bases from J; junction bases left unmatched: 7. Germline V gene sequence: CDR1 KGHSH, CDR2 LQKENI. This CDR3 reads CASSPSIAGVTGELFF. The DNA of the CDR3 is TGTGCCAGCTCACCTTCCATAGCGGGAGTGACCGGGGAGCTGTTTTTT.

V usage is TRBV19 and J usage is TRBJ2-7; a weak D match, TRBD1 (6 bases). The CDR3 is made up of 15 amino acids. CDR1 is LNHDA, CDR2 SQIVND, per germline (reference sequence). Trimming left V 5 bases short and J 4 bases short, with 18 bases between. This CDR3 is CASSESTGRTYEQYF. CDR3 nucleotides: TGTGCCAGTAGTGAGTCCACAGGGCGCACATACGAGCAGTACTTC.

V and J are TRBV4-1 and TRBJ1-2, with TRBD1 identical over 9 bases. Germline V gene data show CDR1 as MGHRA and CDR2 as YSYEKL. The J segment lost 3 bases and the V segment lost 4 bases, leaving 6 bases of the junction unmatched. This CDR3 spans 15 amino acids. The DNA for the CDR3 is TGCGCCAGCAGCCCCCGGGACAGGGACGACTATGGCTACACCTTC. It specifies CASSPRDRDDYGYTF.

The V and J genes are TRBV5-5 and TRBJ1-1; D might be TRBD1 (5 bases). Trimming removed 6 bases from V and 0 bases from J, with 12 bases in between. The CDR3 runs 14 residues. Germline CDR1 is SGHKS and CDR2 is YYEKEE (reference sequence). The CDR3 sequence: CASTRGGLNTEAFF. The CDR3 DNA sequence: TGTGCCAGCACCCGGGGGGGACTGAACACTGAAGCTTTCTTT.

The chain combines TRBV7-2 with TRBJ1-1, with D perhaps TRBD1 (5 bases). The CDR3 totals 14 residues. The V end was cut by 6 bases, the J end by 0 bases, with 11 bases between. From germline, CDR1 is SGHTA and CDR2 FQGNSA. In DNA, the CDR3 is TGTGCCAGCAGAACAACAGGCATGAACACTGAAGCTTTCTTT. As protein: CASRTTGMNTEAFF.

This clonotype has only a few counts. The CDR3 bases are TGTGCCAGCAGCCAGCAGGGACTAGTGAAGAATGAGCAGTTCTTC. Translating gives CASSQQGLVKNEQFF. V gene TRBV14 combines with J gene TRBJ2-1, with 8 nucleotides matching TRBD2. Losses at the gene ends were 3 bases for V and 7 bases for J; bases not matched to a gene: 8. Germline lookup yields CDR1 SGHDN and CDR2 FVKESK. The length of the CDR3 is 15 residues.

Only a few counts were recorded for this clonotype. The rearrangement uses TRBV11-2 and TRBJ1-1; D not resolved. Trimming shortened V by 5 bases and J by 10 bases, and 23 bases separated the two germline ends. Looked up from germline, CDR1 is SGHAT and CDR2 is FQNNGV. This CDR3 region has 15 residues. Written as DNA, the CDR3 is TGTGCCAGCAGCCCCACTCTGGGGTGGATGGGAAGAGCTTTCTTT. It encodes CASSPTLGWMGRAFF. Full variable domain (outside the CDR3, taken from reference TRBV11-2 and TRBJ1-1): EAGVAQSPRYKIIEKRQSVAFWCNPISGHATLYWYQQILGQGPKLLIQFQNNGVVDDSQLPKDRFSAERLKGVDSTLKIQPAKLEDSAVYLCASSPTLGWMGRAFFGQGTRLTVV.

Only a few counts were recorded for this clonotype. V and J are TRBV28 and TRBJ2-7; 7 bases line up with TRBD1. Germline lookup yields CDR1 MDHEN and CDR2 SYDVKM. Trimming removed 2 bases from V and 5 bases from J; junction bases left unmatched: 15. CDR3 size: 17 residues. CDR3 sequence: CASSLNALDRDLNEQYF. The CDR3 nucleotides are TGTGCCAGCAGTTTAAATGCCCTCGACAGGGATCTAAACGAGCAGTACTTC.

The chain joins TRBV2 to TRBJ2-7; TRBD2 is a possible D gene (6 bases). Trimming took off 7 bases at V and 3 bases at J, with 13 bases between the two ends. The CDR3 loop spans 13 amino acids. CDR1 SNHLY and CDR2 FYNNEI come from the germline V gene. CDR3 DNA: TGTGCCAGCACATTAGCGGAGGGCTACGAGCAGTACTTC. This gives the protein CASTLAEGYEQYF.

This clonotype was recorded a few times. The V gene is TRBV6-2 or TRBV6-3, the J gene TRBJ2-7; 13 positions agree with TRBD2. There are 15 residues in the CDR3. Trimming removed 3 bases from V and 6 bases from J; junction bases left unmatched: 5. The V gene's germline CDR1 is MNHEY and CDR2 SVGEGT. CDR3 in amino acids: CASSYRTSGSREQYF. CDR3 coding DNA: TGTGCCAGCAGTTATCGGACTAGCGGGAGTCGCGAGCAGTACTTC.

This clonotype has just a few counts. The chain joins TRBV20-1 to TRBJ2-2, with 12 bases that match TRBD2. CDR1 DFQATT and CDR2 SNEGSKA come from the germline V gene (reference sequence). CDR3 length: 16 residues. Losses at the gene ends were 5 bases for V and 2 bases for J; bases not matched to a gene: 6. The CDR3: CSARPSGRANTGELFF. Here the CDR3 DNA reads TGCAGTGCTCGCCCTAGCGGGAGGGCCAACACCGGGGAGCTGTTTTTT.

This clonotype occurred a few times. The chain carries TRBV5-1 and TRBJ1-2; TRBD1 matches at 10 bases. This CDR3 region has 16 residues. Germline V gene sequence: CDR1 SGHRS, CDR2 YFSETQ. The trim removed 5 bases at V and 4 bases at J, leaving 11 bases unmatched. CDR3 nucleotides: TGCGCCAGCAGGATAATACCGGGACAGGGGATCTATGGCTACACCTTC. Its translation is CASRIIPGQGIYGYTF.